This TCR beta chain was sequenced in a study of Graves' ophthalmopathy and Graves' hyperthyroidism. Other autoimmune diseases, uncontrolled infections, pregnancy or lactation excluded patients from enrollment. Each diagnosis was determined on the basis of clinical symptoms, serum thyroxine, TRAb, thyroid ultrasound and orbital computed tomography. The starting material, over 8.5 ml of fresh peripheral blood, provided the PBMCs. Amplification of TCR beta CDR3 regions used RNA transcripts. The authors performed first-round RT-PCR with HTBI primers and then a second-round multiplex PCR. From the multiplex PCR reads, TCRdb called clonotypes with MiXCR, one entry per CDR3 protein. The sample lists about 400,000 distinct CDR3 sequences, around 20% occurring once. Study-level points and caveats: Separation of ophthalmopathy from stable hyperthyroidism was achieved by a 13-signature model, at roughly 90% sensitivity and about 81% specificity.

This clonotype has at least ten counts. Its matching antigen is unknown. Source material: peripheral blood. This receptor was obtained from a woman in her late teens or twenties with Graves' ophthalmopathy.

CDR3 DNA: TGTGCCAGCAGCCCCCGGACTAGCGGGGGTTACCCCTACGAGCAGTACTTC. Protein sequence: CASSPRTSGGYPYEQYF. V and J are TRBV7-2 and TRBJ2-7; 13 nucleotides agree with TRBD2. Germline loops: CDR1 SGHTA, CDR2 FQGNSA. The CDR3 consists of 17 residues. The trim removed 5 bases at V and 2 bases at J, leaving 9 bases unmatched.